Listed below are T cell receptor beta chains from one sample, sequenced in a study of neoadjuvant nivolumab and ipilimumab in lung cancer. Data came from immunoSEQ multiplex PCR; TCRdb stores just in-frame clones and leaves some out. The sample shows approximately 21,000 clones, under 90% of them seen only once. The material sequenced was peripheral blood, taken before neoadjuvant nivolumab, alone or with ipilimumab. All receptors come from an adult with non-small cell lung cancer. CDR3s include the opening cysteine and the closing phenylalanine or tryptophan. A D gene is named only where the DNA matches it firmly. Some rows have no size entry. The others give once, few or many, or a class for an expanded clone.

J,V,D,size,CDR3,DNA
TRBJ2-1,TRBV5-5,.,.,CASSLEEHLGWFF,TGTGCCAGCAGCTTAGAGGAACATCTAGGTTGGTTCTTC
TRBJ2-2,TRBV10-3,.,.,CAIRPPSGTGELFF,TGTGCCATCAGGCCCCCCTCTGGGACCGGGGAGCTGTTTTTT
TRBJ2-7,TRBV11-3,.,.,CASSDVAARYEQYF,TGTGCCAGCAGCGATGTAGCGGCACGCTACGAGCAGTACTTC
TRBJ1-5,TRBV10-3,.,.,CAISESGFTSNQPQHF,TGTGCCATCAGTGAGTCCGGGTTTACTAGCAATCAGCCCCAGCATTTT
TRBJ2-1,TRBV6-1,TRBD1,few,CASSAGTGGYNEQFF,TGTGCCAGCAGTGCCGGGACAGGGGGCTACAATGAGCAGTTCTTC
TRBJ2-1,TRBV9,TRBD2,few,CASSVGIAGGYNEQFF,TGTGCCAGCAGCGTAGGGATTGCGGGAGGTTACAATGAGCAGTTCTTC
TRBJ2-2,TRBV29-1,TRBD1,.,CSARTGGSGELFF,TGCAGCGCTCGGACAGGGGGCAGCGGGGAGCTGTTTTTT
TRBJ1-3,TRBV2,.,few,CASRRSRLAGNTIYF,TGTGCCAGCAGACGATCGAGATTAGCTGGAAACACCATATATTTT
TRBJ2-1,TRBV30,.,.,CAWDFGPSSAEQFF,TGTGCCTGGGACTTTGGGCCTAGTAGTGCTGAGCAGTTCTTC
TRBJ2-1,TRBV7-2,.,.,CASRSGDAATYNEQFF,TGTGCCAGCAGGTCCGGGGACGCTGCCACCTACAATGAGCAGTTCTTC
TRBJ1-1,TRBV14,.,.,CASSQPGSWLTEAFF,TGTGCCAGCAGCCAACCAGGGAGCTGGTTGACTGAAGCTTTCTTT
TRBJ2-5,TRBV11-3,TRBD2,.,CASSSLDPGGETQYF,TGTGCCAGCAGCTCGCTAGACCCGGGAGGAGAGACCCAGTACTTC